This T cell receptor (beta chain) was obtained from a study of blood T cell repertoires in COVID-19. Study overall: Samples taken during acute and convalescent COVID-19 were collected in the United States, Italy and Spain. In each case, the material was cDNA or gDNA derived from T cells, B-cell-depleted T cells, or PBMCs.

Per the study methods: Estimation of nucleated cell counts was performed using reference gene primer amplification. The protocol was immunoSEQ multiplex PCR, while the TCRdb copy is restricted to in-frame clones and leaves out a portion. V, J and clone size reflect that table, while D and trimming were determined from the DNA. The sample has about 66,000 clones, about 90% seen once. The sample taken for sequencing was peripheral blood. The clonotype originates from a man aged 55 to 70 with acute or convalescent COVID-19.

For the CDR3, the DNA is TGTGCCAGCAGCTTGCGACCCCAAGGGGTAGGCGAGCAGTACTTC. Amino acid sequence: CASSLRPQGVGEQYF. The J gene is TRBJ2-7, the V gene TRBV5-6; perhaps TRBD1 as D (5 bases). Germline V gives CDR1 SGHDT, CDR2 YYEEEE. This CDR3 spans 15 amino acids. Trimming removed 1 base from V and 6 bases from J, with 17 bases in between.